This entry features one TCR beta chain sequence. Its antigen is not known. These data are taken from a study of blood T cells in healthy people across ages. Study background: There was about one barcoded beta molecule captured by template switching per two T cells. Whole-study results and caveats: What prevented conclusive comparison of naive and antigen-experienced cells was that PBMCs were unsorted. The percentage of naive T cells correlated strongly with TCR beta diversity.

The use of a sample-barcoded 5' primer and a J-beta primer mix characterized a second PCR of about 7 to 12 cycles. Each cDNA molecule, via a template-switch adaptor with 12 random nucleotides, was tagged. TCRdb reanalysed the 5' RACE reads using MiXCR and keeps one entry per CDR3 protein. The profile covers 600,000 to 1,000,000 distinct CDR3 sequences, with roughly 50% appearing a single time and around 22% taken by the ten largest. The source material was blood. This TCR was sampled from a young man in good health.

The CDR3 here is CASGEGLAGIYNEQFF. The CDR3 DNA is TGTGCCAGCGGCGAAGGACTAGCGGGAATCTACAATGAGCAGTTCTTC. V gene TRBV7-2 combines with J gene TRBJ2-1, with TRBD2 matching over 12 bases. With 8 bases clipped from V and 3 bases from J, the junction kept 8 bases outside the gene matches. Germline V gene lookup returns CDR1 SGHTA and CDR2 FQGNSA. The CDR3 has 16 residues.